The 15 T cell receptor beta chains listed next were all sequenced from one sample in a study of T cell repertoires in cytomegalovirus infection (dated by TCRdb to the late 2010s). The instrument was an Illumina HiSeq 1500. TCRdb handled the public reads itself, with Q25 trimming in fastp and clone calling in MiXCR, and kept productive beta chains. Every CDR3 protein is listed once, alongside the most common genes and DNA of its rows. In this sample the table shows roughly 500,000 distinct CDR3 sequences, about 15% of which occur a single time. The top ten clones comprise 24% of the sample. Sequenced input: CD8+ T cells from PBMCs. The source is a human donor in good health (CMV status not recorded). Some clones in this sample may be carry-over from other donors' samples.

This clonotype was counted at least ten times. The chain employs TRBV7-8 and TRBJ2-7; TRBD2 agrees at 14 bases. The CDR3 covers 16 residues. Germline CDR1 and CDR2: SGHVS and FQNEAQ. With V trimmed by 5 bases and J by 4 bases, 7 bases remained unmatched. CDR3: CASSRGTSGSWYEQYF. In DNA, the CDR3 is TGTGCCAGCAGCCGGGGGACTAGCGGGAGCTGGTACGAGCAGTACTTC.

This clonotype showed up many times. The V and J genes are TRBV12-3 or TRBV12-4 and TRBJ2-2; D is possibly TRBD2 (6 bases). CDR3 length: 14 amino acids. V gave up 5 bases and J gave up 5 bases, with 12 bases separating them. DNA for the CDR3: TGTGCCAGCAGTAGACTAGTCGGAACCGGGGAGCTGTTTTTT. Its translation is CASSRLVGTGELFF.

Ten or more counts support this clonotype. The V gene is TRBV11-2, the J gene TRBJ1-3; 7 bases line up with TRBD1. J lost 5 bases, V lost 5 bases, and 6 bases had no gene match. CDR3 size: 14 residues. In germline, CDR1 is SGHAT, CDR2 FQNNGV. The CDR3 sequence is CASSNGTVRNTIYF. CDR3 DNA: TGTGCCAGCAGCAATGGGACAGTAAGAAACACCATATATTTT.

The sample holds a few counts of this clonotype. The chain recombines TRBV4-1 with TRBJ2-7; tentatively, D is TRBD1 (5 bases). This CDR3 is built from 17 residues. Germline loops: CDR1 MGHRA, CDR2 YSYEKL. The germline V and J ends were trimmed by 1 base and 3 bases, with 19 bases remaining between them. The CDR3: CASSQVPWTLPFYEQYF. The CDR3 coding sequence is TGCGCCAGCAGCCAAGTCCCCTGGACACTACCCTTCTACGAGCAGTACTTC.

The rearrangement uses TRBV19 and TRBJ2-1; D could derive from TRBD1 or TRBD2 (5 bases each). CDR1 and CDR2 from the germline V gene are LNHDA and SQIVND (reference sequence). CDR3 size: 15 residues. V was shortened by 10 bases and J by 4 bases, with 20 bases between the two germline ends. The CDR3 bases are TGTGCCACTTCGCCCACCGGGACCAAATACAATGAGCAGTTCTTC. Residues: CATSPTGTKYNEQFF.

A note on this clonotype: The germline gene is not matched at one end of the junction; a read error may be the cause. The CDR3 DNA follows: TGTGCTAGTAGTTTCAAGAACAATGAAGCTTTCTTT. Translation gives CASSFKNNEAFF. This chain joins TRBV12-5 and TRBJ1-1; D is uncertain. CDR3 length: 12 amino acids. Germline V lookup: CDR1 LGHNT, CDR2 FRNRAP.

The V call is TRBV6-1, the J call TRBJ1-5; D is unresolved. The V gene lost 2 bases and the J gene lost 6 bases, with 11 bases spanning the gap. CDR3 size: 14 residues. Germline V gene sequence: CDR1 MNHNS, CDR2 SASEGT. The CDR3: CASSETGYSQPQHF. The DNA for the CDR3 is TGTGCCAGCAGTGAAACCGGGTACAGTCAGCCCCAGCATTTT.

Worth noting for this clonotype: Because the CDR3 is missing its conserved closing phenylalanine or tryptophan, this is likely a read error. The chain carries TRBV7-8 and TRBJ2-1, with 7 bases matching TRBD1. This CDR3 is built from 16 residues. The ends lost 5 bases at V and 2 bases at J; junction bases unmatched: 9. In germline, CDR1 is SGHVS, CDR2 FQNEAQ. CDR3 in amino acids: CASSASTGRTYNEQFL. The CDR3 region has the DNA TGTGCCAGCAGCGCCTCGACAGGGCGGACCTACAATGAGCAGTTCTTA.

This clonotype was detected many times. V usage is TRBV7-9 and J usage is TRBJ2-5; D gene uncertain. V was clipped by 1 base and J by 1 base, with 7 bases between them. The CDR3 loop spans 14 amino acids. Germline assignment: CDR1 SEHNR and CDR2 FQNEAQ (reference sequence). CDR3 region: CASSLGAIQETQYF. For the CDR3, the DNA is TGTGCCAGCAGCTTAGGTGCAATCCAAGAGACCCAGTACTTC.

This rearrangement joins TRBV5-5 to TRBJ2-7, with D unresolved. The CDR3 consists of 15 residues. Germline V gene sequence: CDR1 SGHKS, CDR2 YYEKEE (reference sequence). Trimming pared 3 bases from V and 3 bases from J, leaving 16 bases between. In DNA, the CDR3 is TGTGCCAGCAGCTCCCCCTTCTCCTCGGGCTACGAGCAGTACTTC. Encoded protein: CASSSPFSSGYEQYF.

CDR3 sequence: CATSDGEDDSYNEQFF. The CDR3 DNA follows: TGTGCCACCAGTGATGGAGAAGATGACTCCTACAATGAGCAGTTCTTC. The rearrangement joins TRBV24-1 to TRBJ2-1; D is ambiguous. The germline V gene has CDR1 KGHDR and CDR2 SFDVKD. Trimming removed 3 bases from V and 0 bases from J, with 11 bases in between. CDR3 size: 16 residues.

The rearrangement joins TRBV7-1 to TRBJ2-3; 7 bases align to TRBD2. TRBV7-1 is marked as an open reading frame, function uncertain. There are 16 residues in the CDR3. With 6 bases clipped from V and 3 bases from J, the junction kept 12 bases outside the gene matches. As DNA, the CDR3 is TGTGCCAGCAGTCCTGGCGGGCTAGCGGATACAGATACGCAGTATTTT. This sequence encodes CASSPGGLADTDTQYF.

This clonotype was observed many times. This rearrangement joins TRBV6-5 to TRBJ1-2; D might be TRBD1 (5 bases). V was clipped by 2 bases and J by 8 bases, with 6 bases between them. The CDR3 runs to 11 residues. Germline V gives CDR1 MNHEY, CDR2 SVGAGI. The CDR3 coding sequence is TGTGCCAGCAGTTACGGGGACGGCTACACCTTC. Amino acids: CASSYGDGYTF.

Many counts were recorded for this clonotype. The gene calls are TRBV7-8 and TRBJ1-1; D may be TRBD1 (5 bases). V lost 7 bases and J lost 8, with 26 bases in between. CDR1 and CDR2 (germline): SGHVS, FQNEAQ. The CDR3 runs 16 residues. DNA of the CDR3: TGTGCCAGCATCCTAAGGGGAGAGGGGACCGGTGGCGAAGCTTTCTTT. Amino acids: CASILRGEGTGGEAFF.

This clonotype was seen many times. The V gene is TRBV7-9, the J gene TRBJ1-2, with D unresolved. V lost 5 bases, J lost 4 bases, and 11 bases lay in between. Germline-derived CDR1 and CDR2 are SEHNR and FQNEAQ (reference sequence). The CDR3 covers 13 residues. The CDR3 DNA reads TGTGCCAGCAGCACCTCCGAGCCCTATGGCTACACCTTC. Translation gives CASSTSEPYGYTF.